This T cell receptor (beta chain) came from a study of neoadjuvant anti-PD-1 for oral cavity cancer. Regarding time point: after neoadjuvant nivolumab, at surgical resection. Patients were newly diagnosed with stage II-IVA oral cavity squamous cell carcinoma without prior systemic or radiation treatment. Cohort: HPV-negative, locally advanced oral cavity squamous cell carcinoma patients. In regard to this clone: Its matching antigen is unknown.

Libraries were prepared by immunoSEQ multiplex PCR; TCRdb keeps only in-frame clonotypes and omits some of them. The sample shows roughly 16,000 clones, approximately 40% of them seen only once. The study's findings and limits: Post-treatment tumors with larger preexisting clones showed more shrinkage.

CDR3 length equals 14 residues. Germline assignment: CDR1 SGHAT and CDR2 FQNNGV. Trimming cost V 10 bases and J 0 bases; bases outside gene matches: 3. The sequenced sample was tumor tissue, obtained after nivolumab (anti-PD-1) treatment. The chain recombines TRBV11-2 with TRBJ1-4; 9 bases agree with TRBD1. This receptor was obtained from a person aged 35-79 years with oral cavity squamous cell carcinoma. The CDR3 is CATGQGTTNEKLFF. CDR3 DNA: TGTGCCACCGGACAGGGGACAACTAATGAAAAACTGTTTTTT. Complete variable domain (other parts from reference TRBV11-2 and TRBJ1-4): EAGVAQSPRYKIIEKRQSVAFWCNPISGHATLYWYQQILGQGPKLLIQFQNNGVVDDSQLPKDRFSAERLKGVDSTLKIQPAKLEDSAVYLCATGQGTTNEKLFFGSGTQLSVL.